The clone carrying this T cell receptor (beta chain) was recorded at least ten times. J gave up 3 bases and V 3 bases, and 4 bases lay outside the gene matches. The germline CDR1 and CDR2 sequences are SGHVS and FQNEAQ. The CDR3 totals 16 residues. This record belongs to a study of T cells in Graves' hyperthyroidism and ophthalmopathy. Amplification yielded TCR beta CDR3 regions, with RNA transcripts as the source. The study used the HTBI primer set for a first-round RT-PCR of the TCR CDR3. Using its own MiXCR run on the multiplex PCR reads, TCRdb lists one record per CDR3 protein. This sample has roughly 800,000 distinct CDR3 sequences, with around 38% found just once.

The rearrangement uses TRBV7-8 and TRBJ2-2; TRBD2 matches 10 bases. The clonotype originates from a man aged 18 to 30 with Graves' hyperthyroidism. The source material was blood. CDR3 DNA sequence: TGTGCCAGCAGCTTTTGGCTAGCGGGGGACACCGGGGAGCTGTTTTTT. Residues: CASSFWLAGDTGELFF. Supplemented by reference TRBV7-8 and TRBJ2-2, the full variable domain reads GAGVSQSPRYKVAKRGQDVALRCDPISGHVSLFWYQQALGQGPEFLTYFQNEAQLDKSGLPSDRFFAERPEGSVSTLKIQRTQQEDSAVYLCASSFWLAGDTGELFFGEGSRLTVL.